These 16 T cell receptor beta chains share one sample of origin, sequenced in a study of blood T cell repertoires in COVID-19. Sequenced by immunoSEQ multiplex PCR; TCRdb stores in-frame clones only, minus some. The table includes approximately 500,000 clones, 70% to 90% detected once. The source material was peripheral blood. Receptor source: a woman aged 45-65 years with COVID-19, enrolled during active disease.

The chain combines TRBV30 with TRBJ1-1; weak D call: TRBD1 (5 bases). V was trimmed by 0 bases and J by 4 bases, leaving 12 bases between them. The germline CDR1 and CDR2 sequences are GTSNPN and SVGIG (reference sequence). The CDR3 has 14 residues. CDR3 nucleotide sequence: TGTGCCTGGAGTGTACTCGGGGGAGGCACTGAAGCTTTCTTT. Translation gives CAWSVLGGGTEAFF.

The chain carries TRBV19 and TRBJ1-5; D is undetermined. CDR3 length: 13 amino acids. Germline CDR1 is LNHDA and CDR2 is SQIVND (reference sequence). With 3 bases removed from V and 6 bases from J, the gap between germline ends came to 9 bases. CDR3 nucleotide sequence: TGTGCCAGTAGTATCCCTAACGGTCAGCCCCAGCATTTT. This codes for CASSIPNGQPQHF.

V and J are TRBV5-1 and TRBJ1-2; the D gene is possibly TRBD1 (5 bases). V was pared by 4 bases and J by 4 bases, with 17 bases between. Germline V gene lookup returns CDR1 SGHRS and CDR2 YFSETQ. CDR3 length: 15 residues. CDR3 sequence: CASSDLGGGPYGYTF. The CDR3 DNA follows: TGCGCCAGCAGCGATCTTGGGGGGGGACCCTATGGCTACACCTTC.

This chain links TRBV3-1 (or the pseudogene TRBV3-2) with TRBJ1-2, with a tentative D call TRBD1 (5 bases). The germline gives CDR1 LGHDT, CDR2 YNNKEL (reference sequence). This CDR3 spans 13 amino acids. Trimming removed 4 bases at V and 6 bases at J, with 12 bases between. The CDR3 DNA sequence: TGTGCCAGCAGCCCCCCCGGGACTGATGGCTACACCTTC. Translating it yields CASSPPGTDGYTF.

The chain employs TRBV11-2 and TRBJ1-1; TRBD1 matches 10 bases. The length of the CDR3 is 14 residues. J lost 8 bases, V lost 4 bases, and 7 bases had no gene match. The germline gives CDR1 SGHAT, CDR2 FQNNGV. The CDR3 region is CASSSSDRGSEAFF. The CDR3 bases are TGTGCCAGCAGCTCTTCGGACAGGGGGTCCGAAGCTTTCTTT.

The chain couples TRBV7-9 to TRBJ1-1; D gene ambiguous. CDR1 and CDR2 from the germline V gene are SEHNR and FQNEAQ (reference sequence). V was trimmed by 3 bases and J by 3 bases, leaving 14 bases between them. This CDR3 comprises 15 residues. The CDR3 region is CASSFEGGGDTEAFF. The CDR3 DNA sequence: TGTGCCAGCAGCTTCGAGGGTGGCGGGGACACTGAAGCTTTCTTT.

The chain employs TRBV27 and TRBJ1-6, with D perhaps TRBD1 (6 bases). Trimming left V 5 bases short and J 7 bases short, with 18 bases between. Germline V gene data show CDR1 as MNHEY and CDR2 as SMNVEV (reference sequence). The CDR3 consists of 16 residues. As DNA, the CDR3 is TGTGCCAGCAGTGCTCGGGACATCGGATTCAATTCACCCCTCCACTTT. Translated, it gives CASSARDIGFNSPLHF.

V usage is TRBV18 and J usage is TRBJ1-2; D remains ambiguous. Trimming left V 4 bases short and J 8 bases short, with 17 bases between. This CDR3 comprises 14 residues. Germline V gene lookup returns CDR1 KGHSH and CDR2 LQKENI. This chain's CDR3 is CASSRMAGQAGYTF. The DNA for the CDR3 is TGTGCCAGCTCACGGATGGCGGGTCAGGCCGGCTACACCTTC.

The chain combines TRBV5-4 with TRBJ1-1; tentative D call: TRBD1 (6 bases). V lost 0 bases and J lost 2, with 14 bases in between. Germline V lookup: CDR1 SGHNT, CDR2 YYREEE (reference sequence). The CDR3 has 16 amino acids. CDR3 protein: CASSLGPGTPNTEAFF. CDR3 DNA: TGTGCCAGCAGCTTGGGCCCCGGGACACCCAACACTGAAGCTTTCTTT.

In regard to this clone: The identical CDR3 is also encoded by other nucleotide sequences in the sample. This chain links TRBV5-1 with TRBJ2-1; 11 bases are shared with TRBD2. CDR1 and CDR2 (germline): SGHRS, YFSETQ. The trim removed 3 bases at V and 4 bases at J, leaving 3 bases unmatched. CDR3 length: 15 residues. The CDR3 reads CASSSGTSGYNEQFF. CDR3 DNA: TGCGCCAGCAGCTCCGGGACTAGCGGTTACAATGAGCAGTTCTTC. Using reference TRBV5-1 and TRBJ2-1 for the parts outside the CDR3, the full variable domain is KAGVTQTPRYLIKTRGQQVTLSCSPISGHRSVSWYQQTPGQGLQFLFEYFSETQRNKGNFPGRFSGRQFSNSRSEMNVSTLELGDSALYLCASSSGTSGYNEQFFGPGTRLTVL.

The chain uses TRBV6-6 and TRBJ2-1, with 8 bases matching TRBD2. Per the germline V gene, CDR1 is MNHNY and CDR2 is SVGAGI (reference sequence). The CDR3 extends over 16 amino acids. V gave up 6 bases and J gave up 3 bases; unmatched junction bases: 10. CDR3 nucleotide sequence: TGTGCCAGCAGCTACCCTCCGGGGGGGGACTACAATGAGCAGTTCTTC. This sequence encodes CASSYPPGGDYNEQFF.

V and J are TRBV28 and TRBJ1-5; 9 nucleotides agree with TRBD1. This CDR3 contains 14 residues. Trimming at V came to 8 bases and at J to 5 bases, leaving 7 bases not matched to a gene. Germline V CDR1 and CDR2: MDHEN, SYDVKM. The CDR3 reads CASADRGRDQPQHF. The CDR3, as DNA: TGTGCCAGCGCCGACAGGGGGAGAGATCAGCCCCAGCATTTT.

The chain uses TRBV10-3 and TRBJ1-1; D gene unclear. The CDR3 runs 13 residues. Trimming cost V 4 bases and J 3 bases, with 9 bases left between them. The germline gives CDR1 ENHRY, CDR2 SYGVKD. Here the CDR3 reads CAISARGHTEAFF. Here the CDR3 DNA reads TGTGCCATCAGTGCCCGTGGGCACACTGAAGCTTTCTTT.

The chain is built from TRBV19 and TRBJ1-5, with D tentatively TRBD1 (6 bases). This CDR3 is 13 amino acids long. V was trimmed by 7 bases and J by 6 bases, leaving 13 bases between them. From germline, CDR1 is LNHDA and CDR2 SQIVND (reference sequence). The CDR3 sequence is CASKGGVIQPQHF. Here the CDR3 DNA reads TGTGCCAGTAAGGGGGGGGTTATTCAGCCCCAGCATTTT.

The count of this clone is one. The DNA of the CDR3 is TGTGCCACCAGTGAGGTAGAAACAGGGGATAGCAATCAGCCCCAGCATTTT. This codes for CATSEVETGDSNQPQHF. The V gene is TRBV24-1, the J gene TRBJ1-5; 7 nucleotides match TRBD1. This CDR3 spans 17 amino acids. Unmatched junction bases numbered 8, after V lost 4 bases and J lost 0 bases. Germline assignment: CDR1 KGHDR and CDR2 SFDVKD.

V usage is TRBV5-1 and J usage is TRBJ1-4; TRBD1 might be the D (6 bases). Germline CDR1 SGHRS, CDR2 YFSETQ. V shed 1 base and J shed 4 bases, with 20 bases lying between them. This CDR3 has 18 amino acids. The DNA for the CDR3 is TGCGCCAGCAGCTTGTCGGGCAGGGGCGCCTTTCGTAATGAAAAACTGTTTTTT. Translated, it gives CASSLSGRGAFRNEKLFF.